Below, 7 T cell receptor beta chains from the same sample are listed, as sequenced in a study of regulatory dendritic cells for organ transplantation. Generated by immunoSEQ multiplex PCR, the TCRdb table keeps only in-frame clones and is missing some. The data contain some 5,700 clones, 60% to 65% of them singletons. Sequenced sample: memory CD8+ T cells from blood. Subset given: CD45RO+ memory T cells. The receptor source for this set is a human donor in good health.

The chain employs TRBV11-2 and TRBJ2-5; the match to TRBD1 covers 7 bases. Germline CDR1 is SGHAT and CDR2 is FQNNGV. This CDR3 region has 14 residues. J lost 2 bases, V lost 6 bases, and 6 bases had no gene match. The CDR3 is CASSRTGVQETQYF. The CDR3 bases are TGTGCCAGCAGTCGTACAGGGGTGCAAGAGACCCAGTACTTC.

In this sample, this clone turned up a few times. This chain joins TRBV29-1 and TRBJ1-4, with TRBD1 identical over 8 bases. Germline loops: CDR1 SQVTM, CDR2 ANQGSEA. The CDR3 contains 13 residues. After removal of 7 bases from V and 8 bases from J, the junction contained 9 bases not matched to a gene. The CDR3 DNA reads TGCAGCGGGGGCGGGACAGGTAACGAAAAACTGTTTTTT. Amino acids: CSGGGTGNEKLFF.

The rearrangement links TRBV19 to TRBJ1-1; no reliable D call. In germline, CDR1 is LNHDA, CDR2 SQIVND (reference sequence). CDR3 length equals 13 residues. The V end lost 4 bases, the J end lost 1 base, and 7 bases lay between the germline ends. The CDR3 spells CASSKNGNTEAFF. The CDR3 DNA reads as TGTGCCAGTAGTAAGAACGGGAACACTGAAGCTTTCTTT.

The chain links TRBV27 to TRBJ2-6, with D maybe TRBD2 (5 bases). The CDR3 contains 17 residues. Germline-derived CDR1 and CDR2 are MNHEY and SMNVEV (reference sequence). V shed 1 base and J shed 4 bases, with 14 bases lying between them. The CDR3 here is CASSLLAAELGANVLTF. CDR3 bases: TGTGCCAGCAGTTTATTGGCAGCGGAACTAGGGGCCAACGTCCTGACTTTC.

Within the sample, this clone is medium-sized. V is TRBV19 and J is TRBJ1-6; 8 nucleotides agree with TRBD1. Germline V gives CDR1 LNHDA, CDR2 SQIVND (reference sequence). The J segment lost 8 bases and the V segment lost 8 bases, leaving 8 bases of the junction unmatched. The CDR3 runs 14 residues. The CDR3 here is CASEGGTGHSPLHF. CDR3 coding DNA: TGTGCCAGTGAAGGAGGGACAGGTCATTCACCCCTCCACTTT.

V gene TRBV19 combines with J gene TRBJ1-1; 9 positions agree with TRBD1. The CDR3 contains 16 residues. V trimming: 6 bases; J trimming: 1 base; junction bases outside the gene matches: 9. Germline CDR1 LNHDA, CDR2 SQIVND (reference sequence). CDR3 bases: TGTGCCAGTAGCACCACCGACAGGGGGAGGAACACTGAAGCTTTCTTT. This translates into CASSTTDRGRNTEAFF. Full variable domain (rest looked up from reference TRBV19 and TRBJ1-1): DGGITQSPKYLFRKEGQNVTLSCEQNLNHDAMYWYRQDPGQGLRLIYYSQIVNDFQKGDIAEGYSVSREKKESFPLTVTSAQKNPTAFYLCASSTTDRGRNTEAFFGQGTRLTVV.

J is TRBJ2-7 and V is TRBV10-3; possible D gene TRBD1, 6 bases. The V end was cut by 6 bases, the J end by 0 bases, with 6 bases between. The CDR3 covers 12 residues. Germline V gene lookup returns CDR1 ENHRY and CDR2 SYGVKD. The CDR3 region is CAIRDSSYEQYF. The CDR3 DNA reads TGTGCCATCAGGGACAGCTCCTACGAGCAGTACTTC.